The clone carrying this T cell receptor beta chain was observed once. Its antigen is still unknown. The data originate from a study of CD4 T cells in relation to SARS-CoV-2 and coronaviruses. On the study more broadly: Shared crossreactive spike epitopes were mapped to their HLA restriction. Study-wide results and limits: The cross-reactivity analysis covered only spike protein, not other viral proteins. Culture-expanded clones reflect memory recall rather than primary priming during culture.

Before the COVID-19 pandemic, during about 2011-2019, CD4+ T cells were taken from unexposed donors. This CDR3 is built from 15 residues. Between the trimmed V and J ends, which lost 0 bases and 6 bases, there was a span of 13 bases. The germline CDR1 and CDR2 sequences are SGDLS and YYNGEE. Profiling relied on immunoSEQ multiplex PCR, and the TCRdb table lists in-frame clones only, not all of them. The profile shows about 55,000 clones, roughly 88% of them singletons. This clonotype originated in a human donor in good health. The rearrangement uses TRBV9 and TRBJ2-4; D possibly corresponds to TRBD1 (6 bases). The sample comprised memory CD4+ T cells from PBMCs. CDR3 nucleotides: TGTGCCAGCAGCGTAGATACAGGGTCCTCAAACATTCAGTACTTC. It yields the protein CASSVDTGSSNIQYF. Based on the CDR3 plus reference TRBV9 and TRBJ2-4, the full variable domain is DSGVTQTPKHLITATGQRVTLRCSPRSGDLSVYWYQQSLDQGLQFLIQYYNGEERAKGNILERFSAQQFPDLHSELNLSSLELGDSALYFCASSVDTGSSNIQYFGAGTRLSVL.